Listed below are T cell receptor beta chains from one sample, sequenced in a study of spatial heterogeneity in lung cancer. TCRdb processed the 5' RACE reads anew with MiXCR; each CDR3 protein has one entry. The sample gives nearly 95,000 distinct CDR3 sequences, approximately 19% of which show up once; around a fifth is in the top ten. Specimen: PBMCs, collected at follow-up. The receptors were sampled from a male donor with early-stage non-small cell lung cancer. The CDR3 runs from the conserved cysteine through the conserved F or W. Each record gives: V gene, D gene, clone size, J gene, CDR3 DNA, CDR3 protein. The D gene is left open where the match is weak. For some rows the clone size is stated as once, few or many, or as a class when expanded; others skip it.

TRBV7-9	NA	many	TRBJ2-3	TGTGCCAGCAGCTTAGAAGGAGATACGCAGTATTTT	CASSLEGDTQYF
TRBV20-1	TRBD1	NA	TRBJ2-5	TGCAGTGCCCCAGACAGGGACAAGACCCAGTACTTC	CSAPDRDKTQYF
TRBV11-2	NA	few	TRBJ1-1	TGTGCCAGCAGCTTAGGACAGTCCACTGAAGCTTTCTTT	CASSLGQSTEAFF
TRBV29-1	TRBD2	few	TRBJ2-3	TGCAGCGTCCTACTAGCGGGAATCACAGATACGCAGTATTTT	CSVLLAGITDTQYF
TRBV3-1	TRBD1	few	TRBJ1-4	TGTGCCAGCAGCCAAAGGACAGGGCCGGATGAAAAACTGTTTTTT	CASSQRTGPDEKLFF
TRBV7-9	NA	few	TRBJ2-7	TGTGCCAGCAGCTCGGACGGTGTCTCCTACGAGCAGTACTTC	CASSSDGVSYEQYF
TRBV4-1	NA	NA	TRBJ2-1	TGCGCCAGCAGTGCGGGGGACAGAGGCTACAATGAGCAGTTCTTC	CASSAGDRGYNEQFF
TRBV18	NA	many	TRBJ2-3	TGTGCCAGCTCACCCAGAGCTAGCACAGATACGCAGTATTTT	CASSPRASTDTQYF
TRBV7-9	NA	NA	TRBJ2-3	TGTGCCAGCAGCTCAGTAACAGATACGCAGTATTTT	CASSSVTDTQYF
TRBV15	NA	many	TRBJ1-1	TGTGCCACCAGACGGGGGGGAACAATGAACACTGAAGCTTTCTTT	CATRRGGTMNTEAFF
TRBV29-1	NA	few	TRBJ2-4	TGCAGCGTTGGACCTACCGGGACAGCCAAAAACATTCAGTACTTC	CSVGPTGTAKNIQYF
TRBV7-9	NA	few	TRBJ2-7	TGTGCCAGCAGCCAGTCGGGGGAGCAGTACTTC	CASSQSGEQYF
TRBV30	NA	NA	TRBJ2-7	TGTGCCGGGTCTCGGGCGGTCCACGAGCAGTACTTC	CAGSRAVHEQYF
TRBV11-2	TRBD2	few	TRBJ2-3	TGTGCCAGCAGCTTACTTCGATCAGCGGGAGGGTTCACAGATACGCAGTATTTT	CASSLLRSAGGFTDTQYF
TRBV7-6	NA	NA	TRBJ2-2	TGTGCCAGCAGCTTAGCAGGGTGGGACACCGGGGAGCTGTTTTTT	CASSLAGWDTGELFF
TRBV3-1	NA	few	TRBJ1-1	TGTGCCAGCAGCCAAGAAGGTGCAGGGCGGACTGAAGCTTTCTTT	CASSQEGAGRTEAFF
TRBV19	TRBD1	few	TRBJ1-2	TGTGCCAGTAGTGACGACCGGACAGGGGACTATGGCTACACCTTC	CASSDDRTGDYGYTF
TRBV18	NA	NA	TRBJ2-2	TGTGCCAGCTCATCGCAGGGGACCCGGAACACCGGGGAGCTGTTTTTT	CASSSQGTRNTGELFF
TRBV10-1	NA	NA	TRBJ2-1	TGCGCCAGCAGTGACCATGGCGAGAGCTCCTACAATGAGCAGTTCTTC	CASSDHGESSYNEQFF
TRBV7-8	TRBD1	few	TRBJ1-3	TGTGCCAGCAGCCACGCTGGGACAGGGGGCAGTAACACCATATATTTT	CASSHAGTGGSNTIYF
TRBV11-2	TRBD2	medium-sized	TRBJ2-1	TGTGCCAGCAGCTGGGCTAGCGGGAGCAATGAGCAGTTCTTC	CASSWASGSNEQFF
TRBV7-6	NA	NA	TRBJ2-1	TGTGCCAGCAGCTCAAGGATCTCCAACAATGAGCAGTTCTTC	CASSSRISNNEQFF
TRBV7-2	NA	NA	TRBJ2-1	TGTGCCAGCAGCAGTAACGTCTACCTTAATGAGCAGTTCTTC	CASSSNVYLNEQFF
TRBV20-1	NA	few	TRBJ2-1	TGCAGTGCTAGAAAAGACGACCCTAGAAAGTTCTTC	CSARKDDPRKFF
TRBV2	NA	few	TRBJ2-1	TGTGCCAGCAGTGAAATACAGGGTACCTACAATGAGCAGTTCTTC	CASSEIQGTYNEQFF
TRBV20-1	NA	NA	TRBJ1-1	TGCAGTGCTGGGGACCCCGGGCAGGGAAGGAGGTTAACTGAAGCTTTCTTT	CSAGDPGQGRRLTEAFF
TRBV6-2/TRBV6-3	NA	NA	TRBJ1-6	TGTGCCAGCAGTTACGACGAGCCTGGCTATTCACCCCTCCACTTT	CASSYDEPGYSPLHF
TRBV3-1	TRBD1	few	TRBJ1-6	TGTGCCAGCAGCCAGGCATGGGCAGGGGGCTACCCCCTCCACTTT	CASSQAWAGGYPLHF
TRBV5-1	NA	many	TRBJ2-5	TGCGCCAGCAAGGCTGGGGGCGCATCGGTTGAGACCCAGTACTTC	CASKAGGASVETQYF
TRBV12-3/TRBV12-4	NA	NA	TRBJ1-5	TGTGCCAGCAGTTCTACAGGCAACAATCAGCCCCAGCATTTT	CASSSTGNNQPQHF
TRBV20-1	TRBD1	many	TRBJ2-1	TGCAGTGTCCGGGACAGGGGCGGCAATGAGCAGTTCTTC	CSVRDRGGNEQFF
TRBV4-1	NA	NA	TRBJ2-3	TGCGCCAGCAGCCGCGCGGGGACCTGGAGGGATACGCAGTATTTT	CASSRAGTWRDTQYF
TRBV20-1	NA	NA	TRBJ2-1	TGCAGTGCTAGCGGGACGAGTAATGAGCAGTTCTTC	CSASGTSNEQFF